Given below is one TCR beta chain in context. The protocol was immunoSEQ multiplex PCR, while the TCRdb copy is restricted to in-frame clones and leaves out a portion. The repertoire holds about 59,000 clones, with approximately 90% as singletons. The data are from a study of T cell changes during pregnancy in multiple sclerosis. The CDR3 is 14 amino acids. The V and J ends lost 0 bases and 1 base respectively, with 6 bases between them. Germline CDR1 is LNHNV and CDR2 is YYDKDF (reference sequence). The receptor was isolated from a female donor in good health, enrolled as a control in a pregnancy study. The chain joins TRBV15 to TRBJ1-1; D not resolved. This sample comprised peripheral blood, obtained in the third trimester of pregnancy. In DNA, the CDR3 is TGTGCCACCAGCAGAGATACGGGGAACACTGAAGCTTTCTTT. Protein product: CATSRDTGNTEAFF.